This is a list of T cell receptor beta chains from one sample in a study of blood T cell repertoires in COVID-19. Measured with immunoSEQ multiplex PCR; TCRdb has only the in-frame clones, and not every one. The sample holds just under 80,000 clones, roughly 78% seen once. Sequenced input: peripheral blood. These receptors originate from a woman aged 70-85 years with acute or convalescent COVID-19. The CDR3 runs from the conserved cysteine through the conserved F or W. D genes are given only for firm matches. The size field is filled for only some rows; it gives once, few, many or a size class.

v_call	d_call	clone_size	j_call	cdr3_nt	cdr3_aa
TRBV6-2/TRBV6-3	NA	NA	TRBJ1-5	TGTGCCAGCAGTACATCGAATCAGCCCCAGCATTTT	CASSTSNQPQHF
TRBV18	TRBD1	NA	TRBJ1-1	TGTGCCAGCTCACCGGGCAGGGGGCCACGCACTGAAGCTTTCTTT	CASSPGRGPRTEAFF
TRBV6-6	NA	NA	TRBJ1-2	TGTGCCAGCAGCCTAGGGGAGGGTTGGGGCTACACCTTC	CASSLGEGWGYTF
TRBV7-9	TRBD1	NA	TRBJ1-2	TGTGCCAGCAGCCCCGGGACAGTCAAAATTAACTATGGCTACACCTTC	CASSPGTVKINYGYTF
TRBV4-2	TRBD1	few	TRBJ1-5	TGTGCCAGCAGCCAAGAATCCGGACAGGGTGACCAGCCCCAGCATTTT	CASSQESGQGDQPQHF
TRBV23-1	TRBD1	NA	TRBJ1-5	TGCGCCAGCACTTACCCCGACAGGGGACAGCCCCAGCATTTT	CASTYPDRGQPQHF
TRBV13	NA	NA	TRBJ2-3	TGTGCCAGCAGCTTTCCGGGCGCAGGGGATACGCAGTATTTT	CASSFPGAGDTQYF
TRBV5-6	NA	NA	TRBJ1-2	TGTGCCAGCAGCGCCTACAGGGAGTTTGGCTATGGCTACACCTTC	CASSAYREFGYGYTF
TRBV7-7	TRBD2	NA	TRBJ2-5	TGTGCCAGCAGCTTAGGGACGGGAGGCCAAGAGACCCAGTACTTC	CASSLGTGGQETQYF
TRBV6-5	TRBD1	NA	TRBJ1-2	TGTGCCAGCAGTTACTCGAGGGACAGAGCTTATGGCTACACCTTC	CASSYSRDRAYGYTF
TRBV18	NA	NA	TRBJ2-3	TGTGCCAGCTCACCACCTAGTTTTATAGATACGCAGTATTTT	CASSPPSFIDTQYF
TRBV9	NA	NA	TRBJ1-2	TGTGCCAGCAGCGGGACAGTTCTTGGCTACACCTTC	CASSGTVLGYTF
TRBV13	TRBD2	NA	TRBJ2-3	TGTGCCAGCAGCTTTCCTAGCGGGGGGAGAAATACGCAGTATTTT	CASSFPSGGRNTQYF
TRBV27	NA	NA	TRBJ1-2	TGTGCCAGCAGTTTATACCCCCCGGGCGGGTATGGCTACACCTTC	CASSLYPPGGYGYTF
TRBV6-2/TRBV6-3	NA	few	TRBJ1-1	TGTGCCAGCAGTTTGGGGGCATGGACTGAAGCTTTCTTT	CASSLGAWTEAFF
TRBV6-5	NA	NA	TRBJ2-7	TGTGCCAGCAGTCACCGGGACTCCTACGAGCAGTACTTC	CASSHRDSYEQYF
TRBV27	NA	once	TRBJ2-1	TGTGCCAGCAGTTTATCTGGGGGGGGCGCCTACAATGAGCAGTTCTTC	CASSLSGGGAYNEQFF
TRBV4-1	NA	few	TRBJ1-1	TGCGCCAGCAGCCAAGATCCGGGGTTGGACACTGAAGCTTTCTTT	CASSQDPGLDTEAFF
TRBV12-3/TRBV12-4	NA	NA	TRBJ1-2	TGTGCCAGCGGACGAACAGGAGTTTATGGCTACACCTTC	CASGRTGVYGYTF
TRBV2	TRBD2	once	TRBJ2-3	TGTGCCAGCAGTGAAGGACTAGCGGGGATCACAGATACGCAGTATTTT	CASSEGLAGITDTQYF
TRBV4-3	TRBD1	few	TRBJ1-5	TGCGCCAGCAGCCAGTGGACAGGGGGCAATCAGCCCCAGCATTTT	CASSQWTGGNQPQHF
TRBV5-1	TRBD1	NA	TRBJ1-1	TGCGCCAGCAGCTCCGATACCTACGCAGGGGGCGCGGCTGAAGCTTTCTTT	CASSSDTYAGGAAEAFF
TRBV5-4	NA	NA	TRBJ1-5	TGTGCCAGCAGCTTGGCAGGCGTCAATCAGCCCCAGCATTTT	CASSLAGVNQPQHF
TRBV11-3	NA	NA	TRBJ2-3	TGTGCCAGCAGCTCAAACACAGATACGCAGTATTTT	CASSSNTDTQYF
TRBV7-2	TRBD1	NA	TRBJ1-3	TGTGCCAGCAGCTTGTACGGGACAGGGGAAAACACCATATATTTT	CASSLYGTGENTIYF
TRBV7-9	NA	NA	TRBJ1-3	TGTGCCAGCAGCTTAAACAGGGATTCAAGGAACACCATATATTTT	CASSLNRDSRNTIYF
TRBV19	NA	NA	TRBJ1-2	TGTGCCAGTAGCATTCGGGTTAACTATGGCTACACCTTC	CASSIRVNYGYTF
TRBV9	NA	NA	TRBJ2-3	TGTGCCAGCAGCGGACCCACAGGTTGGGATAGCACAGATACGCAGTATTTT	CASSGPTGWDSTDTQYF
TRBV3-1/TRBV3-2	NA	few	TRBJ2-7	TGTGCCAGCAGCCAAGGGTCCCTAGCGTACGAGCAGTACTTC	CASSQGSLAYEQYF
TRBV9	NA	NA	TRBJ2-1	TGTGCCAGCAGCCCCCGACAAGACCCCTTCAATGAGCAGTTCTTC	CASSPRQDPFNEQFF
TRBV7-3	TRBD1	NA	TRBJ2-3	TGTGCCAGCAGCTCTCAGACAGGGCCAGATACGCAGTATTTT	CASSSQTGPDTQYF